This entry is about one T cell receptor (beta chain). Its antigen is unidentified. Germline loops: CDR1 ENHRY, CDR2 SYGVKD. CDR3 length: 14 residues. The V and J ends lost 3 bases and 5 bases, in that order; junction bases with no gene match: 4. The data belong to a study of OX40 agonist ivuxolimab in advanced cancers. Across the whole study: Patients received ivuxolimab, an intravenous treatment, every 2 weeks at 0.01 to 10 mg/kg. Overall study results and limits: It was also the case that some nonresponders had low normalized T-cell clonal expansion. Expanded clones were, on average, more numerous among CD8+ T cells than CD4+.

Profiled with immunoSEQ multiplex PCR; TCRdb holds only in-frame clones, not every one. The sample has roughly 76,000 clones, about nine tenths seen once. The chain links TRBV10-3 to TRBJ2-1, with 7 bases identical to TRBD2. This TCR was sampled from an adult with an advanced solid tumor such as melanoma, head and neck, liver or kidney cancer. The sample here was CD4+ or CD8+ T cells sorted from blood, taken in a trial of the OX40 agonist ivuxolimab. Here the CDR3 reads CAISDPGLHNEQFF. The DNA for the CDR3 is TGTGCCATCAGTGACCCGGGACTACACAATGAGCAGTTCTTC.